Listed below are T cell receptor beta chains from one sample, sequenced in a study of OX40 agonist ivuxolimab in advanced cancers. TCRdb keeps only in-frame clones here, not all; method: immunoSEQ multiplex PCR. Of 100,000 to 110,000 clones detected, approximately 89% appear once; the ten largest clones hold roughly 0.15%. The sample in question was CD4+ or CD8+ T cells sorted from blood, obtained in a trial of the OX40 agonist ivuxolimab. Receptor source: an adult with an advanced solid tumor such as melanoma, head and neck, liver or kidney cancer. The conserved cysteine and the conserved F or W are not part of the CDR3 here.

TRBV19,TRBJ2-3,ASSMGLAPTDTQY
TRBV9,TRBJ2-5,ASSALAGGQETQY
TRBV10-2,TRBJ2-1,ASGWAGKSYNEQF
TRBV19,TRBJ1-5,ASSIGWGAGNQPQH
TRBV19,TRBJ2-1,ASDRGGKYEQF
TRBV6-1,TRBJ1-5,ASSDTGSNQPQH
TRBV5-6,TRBJ2-1,ASRLSGLTYNEQF
TRBV7-9,TRBJ2-5,ASSYGTLYQETQY
TRBV7-2,TRBJ1-3,ASSLGQASGNTIY
TRBV5-4,TRBJ2-7,ASSAGLFTDYEQY
TRBV5-1,TRBJ1-5,ASSLDGGGNQPQH
TRBV2,TRBJ1-6,ASSGLTGFGPLH
TRBV29-1,TRBJ2-2,SGRRGLDTGELF